This entry lists 9 T cell receptor beta chains sequenced from one sample in a study of OX40 agonist ivuxolimab in advanced cancers. This table comes from immunoSEQ multiplex PCR, and its TCRdb copy is limited to in-frame clones, with some not included. This sample yields almost 85,000 clones, of which around 84% are seen a single time; over 5% belongs to the top ten. The sample in question was CD4+ or CD8+ T cells sorted from blood, obtained in a trial of the OX40 agonist ivuxolimab. The origin of the receptors is an adult with an advanced solid tumor such as melanoma, head and neck, liver or kidney cancer.

The V gene is TRBV6-6, the J gene TRBJ2-1; tentative D call: TRBD2 (6 bases). V lost 7 bases and J lost 4, with 11 bases in between. Germline V CDR1 and CDR2: MNHNY, SVGAGI (reference sequence). The length of the CDR3 is 13 residues. CDR3 residues: CASILEGYNEQFF. The CDR3 DNA reads as TGTGCCAGCATTCTGGAGGGTTACAATGAGCAGTTCTTC.

The chain joins TRBV7-9 to TRBJ2-5, with TRBD1 identical over 9 bases. Looked up from germline, CDR1 is SEHNR and CDR2 is FQNEAQ (reference sequence). The V gene end was trimmed by 5 bases and the J gene end by 0 bases; junction bases not matched to a gene: 10. The CDR3 is 17 residues long. CDR3 protein: CASSTGQGTGYQETQYF. The CDR3 nucleotides are TGTGCCAGCAGCACGGGACAGGGCACGGGCTACCAAGAGACCCAGTACTTC.

V gene TRBV6-5 combines with J gene TRBJ2-7, with D perhaps assigned TRBD1 or TRBD2 (5 bases each). Per germline, CDR1 MNHEY and CDR2 SVGAGI. This CDR3 spans 16 amino acids. V lost 0 bases and J lost 4, with 16 bases in between. CDR3 DNA sequence: TGTGCCAGCAGTTACTCGATCTCCGGGGCCGAGTACGAGCAGTACTTC. Its protein product is CASSYSISGAEYEQYF.

The chain recombines TRBV6-1 with TRBJ2-6, with 7 bases that match TRBD1. The ends lost 4 bases at V and 2 bases at J; junction bases unmatched: 11. Germline V gene sequence: CDR1 MNHNS, CDR2 SASEGT. The length of the CDR3 is 18 residues. Written as DNA, the CDR3 is TGTGCCAGCAGTGTACGAGGCCTACAGGGGCCTGGGGCCAACGTCCTGACTTTC. This codes for CASSVRGLQGPGANVLTF.

The chain has TRBV25-1 and TRBJ1-3; D uncertain. V was trimmed by 2 bases and J by 0 bases, leaving 5 bases between them. This CDR3 has 14 amino acids. Germline CDR1 reads MGHDK; CDR2 reads SYGVNS. The CDR3 bases are TGTGCCAGCAGTGAAGCGGGCTCTGGAAACACCATATATTTT. Its translation is CASSEAGSGNTIYF.

The chain has TRBV5-1 and TRBJ2-1; the D call may be TRBD1 or TRBD2 (6 bases each). Trimming stripped 1 base from V and 0 bases from J, with 11 bases between. CDR3 size: 16 residues. CDR1 is SGHRS, CDR2 YFSETQ, per germline. DNA for the CDR3: TGCGCCAGCAGCTTGTCCGGGGGCAACTCCTACAATGAGCAGTTCTTC. Translated: CASSLSGGNSYNEQFF.

V is TRBV9 and J is TRBJ2-2; either TRBD1 or TRBD2 may fit D (6 bases each). Per the germline V gene, CDR1 is SGDLS and CDR2 is YYNGEE. Trimming shortened V by 6 bases and J by 4 bases, and 16 bases separated the two germline ends. The CDR3 covers 15 residues. Here the CDR3 reads CASNPTGAGTGELFF. CDR3 DNA: TGTGCCAGCAACCCGACGGGGGCGGGCACCGGGGAGCTGTTTTTT.

The rearrangement joins TRBV7-9 to TRBJ2-7; 9 bases match TRBD1. V lost 0 bases to trimming and J lost 4 bases; unmatched junction nucleotides: 1. Per germline, CDR1 SEHNR and CDR2 FQNEAQ (reference sequence). CDR3 length: 14 amino acids. CDR3 DNA: TGTGCCAGCAGCTTAGCGGGACAGGGTTACGAGCAGTACTTC. It yields the protein CASSLAGQGYEQYF.

This chain uses TRBV18 with TRBJ2-2; 7 nucleotides line up with TRBD1. The CDR3 consists of 16 residues. Per the germline V gene, CDR1 is KGHSH and CDR2 is LQKENI. V was pared by 3 bases and J by 0 bases, with 4 bases of the junction left unmatched. The CDR3 sequence is CASSPRGTANTGELFF. The CDR3 region has the DNA TGTGCCAGCTCACCTCGAGGGACAGCGAACACCGGGGAGCTGTTTTTT. The full variable domain, its missing parts supplied by reference TRBV18 and TRBJ2-2, is NAGVMQNPRHLVRRRGQEARLRCSPMKGHSHVYWYRQLPEEGLKFMVYLQKENIIDESGMPKERFSAEFPKEGPSILRIQQVVRGDSAAYFCASSPRGTANTGELFFGEGSRLTVL.